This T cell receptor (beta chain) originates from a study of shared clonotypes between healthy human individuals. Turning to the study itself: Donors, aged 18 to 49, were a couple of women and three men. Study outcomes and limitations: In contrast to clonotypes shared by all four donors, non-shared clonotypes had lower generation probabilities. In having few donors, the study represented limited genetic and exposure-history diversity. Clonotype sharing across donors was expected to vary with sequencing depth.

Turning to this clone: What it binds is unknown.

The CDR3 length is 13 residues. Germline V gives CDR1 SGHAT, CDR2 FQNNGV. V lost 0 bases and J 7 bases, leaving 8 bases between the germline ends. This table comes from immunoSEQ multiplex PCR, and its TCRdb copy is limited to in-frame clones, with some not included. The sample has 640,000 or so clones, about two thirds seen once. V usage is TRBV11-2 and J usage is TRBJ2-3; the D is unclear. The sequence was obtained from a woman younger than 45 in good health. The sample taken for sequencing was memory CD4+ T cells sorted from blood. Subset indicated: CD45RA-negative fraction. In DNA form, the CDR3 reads TGTGCCAGCAGCTTAGATATTGTACATACGCAGTATTTT. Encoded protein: CASSLDIVHTQYF.